This T cell receptor (beta chain) is drawn from a study of blood T cell repertoires in COVID-19 (dated by TCRdb to about 2020). About the study as a whole: Samples covering the acute and convalescent phases of COVID-19 were provided by collaborators in the United States, Italy and Spain. The material from the prospective study consisted of cDNA or gDNA derived from T cells, B-cell-depleted T cells, or PBMCs. Deeply sampled blood TCRbeta repertoires from subjects exposed to, actively infected with, or recovered from COVID-19 were included in the dataset. The repertoires were released in a freely available public database intended as a resource for research on the immune response to SARS-CoV-2. Samples came from the ongoing ImmuneRACE study (first 160 participants) plus 1,254 subjects from 6 global collaborators. A de-identified subject ID, COVID-19 status, age in years and sex were almost always included in the sample metadata. HLA class I and class II types, where available, came from metadata supplied by the sample provider rather than from assay-based typing. The research as a whole found: Clinical and demographic metadata were provided uncurated, with the amount varying by source and participant.

Collaborating institutions collected whole blood in K2EDTA tubes following their own protocols. Collaborator samples were shipped for TCRbeta analysis as frozen whole blood, isolated PBMCs, or DNA extracted from either sample type. Concerning this clone itself: The antigen it binds to is not known. No base quality information exists; no much larger clone differs at one position.

TCRbeta CDR3 regions were amplified from genomic DNA by means of the immunoSEQ Assay, a bias-controlled multiplex PCR. In the original analysis: The number of nucleated cells in each sample was estimated by amplification of reference gene primers within the assay. Sequence reads were collapsed and filtered to measure the absolute abundance of every unique TCRbeta CDR3 rearrangement. For each sample, productive Simpson clonality was calculated as the square root of Simpson's diversity index over productive rearrangements. In TCRdb, the immuneACCESS table is reduced to in-frame sequences with V and J assigned. These tables do not hold every clone; where another copy was compared, an unresolved V gene accounts for under half, and the others remain unexplained. V, J and clone size were drawn from that table, and D and trimming were deduced from the DNA. The sample has 130,000 to 150,000 clones on record, 80% to 85% of them singletons. The ten largest make up around 8.8% of the sample.

The CDR3 holds 16 amino acids from the cysteine to the phenylalanine. This entry keeps only the CDR3 DNA: 48 bases, framed from base 1. Taken from the germline V gene, the CDR1 and CDR2 loops are MNHEY and SVGEGT. V ends up 0 bases short and J 6 bases short, with an unmatched junction base count of 6. This TCR was recovered from a human donor in a cohort sampled during active COVID-19. The V and J segments used are TRBV6-2 or TRBV6-3 and TRBJ1-5, with 9 junctional bases fitting TRBD1. Sequencing input: peripheral blood. The CDR3 corresponds to CASSYSSGQGIQPQHF. The bases read TGTGCCAGCAGTTACTCGAGCGGACAGGGGATTCAGCCCCAGCATTTT.